What follows are 14 T cell receptor beta chains derived from one specimen sequenced in a study of T cell repertoires in cytomegalovirus infection (dated by TCRdb to 2018 to 2020). The sequencer listed for this sample is Illumina HiSeq 1500. The public reads were run again by TCRdb, first through fastp at Q25 and then through MiXCR, and only productive beta chains were kept. For every CDR3 protein sequence, its rows merge into one entry that carries the most common genes and DNA. The sample records roughly 250,000 distinct CDR3 sequences, 9% to 15% of which are singletons. The top ten constitute 1.5% to 2% of the sample. Material for sequencing was PBMCs. These receptors originate from a human donor in good health (CMV status not recorded). Some clones in this sample may be carry-over from other donors' samples.

This clonotype was detected a few times. Here the CDR3 reads CASSYDSRGYGYTF. The CDR3 DNA sequence: TGTGCCAGCAGTTATGATTCCAGAGGCTATGGCTACACCTTC. This sequence joins TRBV6-2 or TRBV6-3 and TRBJ1-2; no firm D call. Trimming took 3 bases from V and 4 from J, leaving 12 bases between them. Looked up from germline, CDR1 is MNHEY and CDR2 is SVGEGT. This CDR3 has 14 residues.

This clonotype was observed a handful of times. The chain joins TRBV19 to TRBJ1-2; D call uncertain. The CDR3 is made up of 14 amino acids. Germline V gene lookup returns CDR1 LNHDA and CDR2 SQIVND (reference sequence). With 0 bases removed from V and 2 bases from J, the gap between germline ends came to 7 bases. This chain's CDR3 is CASSIEGTNYGYTF. DNA of the CDR3: TGTGCCAGTAGTATAGAGGGAACCAACTATGGCTACACCTTC.

The chain joins TRBV19 to TRBJ1-5; possibly TRBD1 for D (5 bases). The length of the CDR3 is 14 residues. The V gene's germline CDR1 is LNHDA and CDR2 SQIVND (reference sequence). V lost 6 bases to trimming and J lost 5 bases, with 14 bases between them. The CDR3, as DNA: TGTGCCAGTAGCCAACAGGCAGCTTATCAGCCCCAGCATTTT. Translating gives CASSQQAAYQPQHF. Looking up the rest from reference TRBV19 and TRBJ1-5 gives the full variable domain: DGGITQSPKYLFRKEGQNVTLSCEQNLNHDAMYWYRQDPGQGLRLIYYSQIVNDFQKGDIAEGYSVSREKKESFPLTVTSAQKNPTAFYLCASSQQAAYQPQHFGDGTRLSIL.

This clonotype appeared a few times. The V call is TRBV27, the J call TRBJ1-3; D unclear. The CDR3 runs to 18 residues. The V end was cut by 2 bases, the J end by 0 bases, with 17 bases between. Germline V gives CDR1 MNHEY, CDR2 SMNVEV (reference sequence). DNA for the CDR3: TGTGCCAGCAGTTTAAAAGGTCGGCCTTGGGACTCTGGAAACACCATATATTTT. It translates to CASSLKGRPWDSGNTIYF.

Ten or more counts support this clonotype. The J gene is TRBJ1-3, the V gene TRBV7-2, with unresolved D. The CDR3 consists of 14 residues. V was clipped by 5 bases and J by 0 bases, with 8 bases between them. Germline loops: CDR1 SGHTA, CDR2 FQGNSA. CDR3 amino acids: CASSPTGSGNTIYF. In nucleotides, the CDR3 is TGTGCCAGCAGCCCGACGGGCTCTGGAAACACCATATATTTT.

This clonotype was detected ten times or more. The V and J genes are TRBV28 and TRBJ2-1; 14 bases map to TRBD2. V gave up 7 bases and J gave up 8 bases; unmatched junction bases: 19. The CDR3 is 19 residues long. The germline gives CDR1 MDHEN, CDR2 SYDVKM. The CDR3 here is CASNLSGTSGSWGLDEQFF. In DNA form, the CDR3 reads TGTGCCAGCAATCTCAGCGGGACTAGCGGGAGTTGGGGGTTGGATGAGCAGTTCTTC.

There are a few counts of this clonotype. The chain recombines TRBV19 with TRBJ2-2; 10 bases are a match to TRBD1. The CDR3 is 14 amino acids. Germline trimming cut 5 bases from V and 6 bases from J; bases unmatched to any gene: 3. Germline V lookup: CDR1 LNHDA, CDR2 SQIVND (reference sequence). CDR3 nucleotide sequence: TGTGCCAGTAGTGATGGGACAGGGGCCGGGGAGCTGTTTTTT. This encodes CASSDGTGAGELFF.

The table lists this clonotype with a few counts. The V and J genes are TRBV25-1 and TRBJ2-3; TRBD1 matches 8 bases. The CDR3 extends over 17 amino acids. CDR1 is MGHDK and CDR2 is SYGVNS in the germline V gene. Trimming took 6 bases from V and 4 from J; bases not matched to a gene: 15. CDR3 amino acids: CASRGDRPQEGADTQYF. In nucleotides, the CDR3 is TGTGCCAGCAGGGGGGACAGGCCCCAAGAAGGGGCAGATACGCAGTATTTT.

The rearrangement joins TRBV5-1 to TRBJ1-4; D not certain. This CDR3 is built from 13 residues. V lost 4 bases and J lost 0, with 4 bases in between. The V gene's germline CDR1 is SGHRS and CDR2 YFSETQ. CDR3 in DNA: TGCGCCAGCAGCGTCTCAACTAATGAAAAACTGTTTTTT. Amino acid sequence: CASSVSTNEKLFF.

This clonotype was recorded many times. The rearrangement links TRBV20-1 to TRBJ2-1; D unclear. The CDR3 totals 10 residues. V shed 5 bases and J shed 8 bases, with 7 bases lying between them. CDR1 and CDR2 (germline): DFQATT, SNEGSKA (reference sequence). CDR3 sequence (DNA): TGCAGTGCTTGGGATTATGAGCAGTTCTTC. Its protein is CSAWDYEQFF.

This clonotype was observed many times. This sequence joins TRBV7-8 and TRBJ2-7, with 11 nucleotides matching TRBD2. With 5 bases clipped from V and 7 bases from J, the junction kept 10 bases outside the gene matches. CDR3 length: 15 residues. Germline V lookup: CDR1 SGHVS, CDR2 FQNEAQ. The CDR3 region has the DNA TGTGCCAGCAGCCTGAATAGCGGGAGGGCCAGGGAGCAGTACTTC. Protein: CASSLNSGRAREQYF.

The V and J genes are TRBV20-1 and TRBJ2-4, with D possibly matching TRBD2 (7 bases). The CDR3 has 16 residues. With 4 bases removed from V and 6 bases from J, the gap between germline ends came to 22 bases. The V gene's germline CDR1 is DFQATT and CDR2 SNEGSKA (reference sequence). CDR3 amino acids: CSATGMGGGPGNIQYF. DNA for the CDR3: TGCAGTGCTACTGGGATGGGGGGGGGGCCGGGAAACATTCAGTACTTC.

This clonotype was seen only a few times. The rearrangement joins TRBV4-3 to TRBJ1-5; D is ambiguous. Trimming took 0 bases from V and 9 from J, leaving 12 bases between them. CDR1 and CDR2 (germline): LGHNA, YSLEER. CDR3 length: 14 residues. For the CDR3, the DNA is TGCGCCAGCAGCCAAGACGTCGGCCCTCGGCCCCAGCATTTT. This gives the protein CASSQDVGPRPQHF.

This clonotype was observed a handful of times. The genes are TRBV12-3 or TRBV12-4 and TRBJ1-4; no clear D gene. There are 14 residues in the CDR3. The V end lost 3 bases, the J end lost 8 bases, and 13 bases lay between the germline ends. The CDR3 nucleotides read TGTGCCAGCAGTTTGGGGTCGGTTCGGGAAAAACTGTTTTTT. This gives the protein CASSLGSVREKLFF.